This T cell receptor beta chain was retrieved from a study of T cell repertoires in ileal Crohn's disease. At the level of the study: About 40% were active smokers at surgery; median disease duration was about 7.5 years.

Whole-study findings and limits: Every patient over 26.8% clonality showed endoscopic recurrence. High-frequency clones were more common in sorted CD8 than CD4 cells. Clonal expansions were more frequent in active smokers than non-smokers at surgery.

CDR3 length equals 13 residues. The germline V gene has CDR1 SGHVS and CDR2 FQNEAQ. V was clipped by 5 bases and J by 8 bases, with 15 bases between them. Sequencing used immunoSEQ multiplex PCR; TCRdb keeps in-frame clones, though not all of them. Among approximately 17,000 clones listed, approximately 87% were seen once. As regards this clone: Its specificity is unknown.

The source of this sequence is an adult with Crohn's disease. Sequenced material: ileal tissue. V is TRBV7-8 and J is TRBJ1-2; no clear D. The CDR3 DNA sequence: TGTGCCAGCAGCCACCGGACGGGGTTAGGCTACACCTTC. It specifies CASSHRTGLGYTF.